This T cell receptor (beta chain) was captured by sequencing in a study of cytomegalovirus exposure and HLA in healthy donors. Broader study findings: Sequence variants that were highly shared formed a cluster that was likely a sequencing artifact. In a later analysis, donors in an Asian-associated ancestry cluster reportedly had fewer N-insertions in productive TCRs than the cohort mean.

Germline V gives CDR1 SSHAT, CDR2 FNYEAQ (reference sequence). This CDR3 comprises 16 residues. The study ran its PCR with 60 Vbeta and 13 Jbeta primers. Study processing details: A follow-up analysis tallied tens of millions of unique TCR beta chains, roughly 11 million shared. Sequencing used immunoSEQ multiplex PCR; TCRdb keeps in-frame clones, though not all of them. The DNA was the basis for D and trimming; V, J and clone size are from that table. The repertoire consists of some 90,000 clones, with approximately 81% occurring once and the leading ten covering roughly 4%. Donors were ostensibly healthy at sampling, although undocumented immune exposures were probable. For this clone: Antigen: not known. Germline and junction disagree at one end, which may indicate a read error.

The specimen sequenced was PBMCs. The rearrangement joins TRBV7-7 to TRBJ2-5, with 13 nucleotides matching TRBD2. The clonotype comes from a woman aged 70-85 years in good health and CMV-seropositive. This CDR3 reads CASSPGLAGESETQYF. The CDR3 coding sequence is TGTGCTAGCAGCCCAGGACTAGCGGGAGAATCGGAGACCCAGTACTTC.